This TCR beta chain was captured by sequencing in a study of blood T cells in healthy people across ages. Total RNA was isolated from each sample in quantities of at least 6 micrograms. A remark on this clonotype: The antigen is undetermined.

This CDR3 has 14 residues. V dropped 5 bases and J dropped 10; count of bases not matched to a gene: 8. From germline, CDR1 is SGHTA and CDR2 FQGTGA. Overall study findings and caveats: Long-lived donors exceeded aged donors in naive CD4+ cells and diversity.

Primed by a sample-barcoded 5' primer and a J-beta primer mix, a second PCR proceeded for about 6 to 12 cycles. TCRdb reanalysed the 5' RACE reads using MiXCR and keeps one entry per CDR3 protein. The repertoire includes fewer than 1,000,000 distinct CDR3 sequences, approximately 44% of them detected once, and about 19% sits in the top ten. The chain carries TRBV7-3 and TRBJ1-6; 7 positions agree with TRBD1. The sample consisted of blood. The sequence came from a man aged 55 to 69 in good health. CDR3 protein: CASSTQGRGSPLHF. In nucleotides, the CDR3 is TGTGCCAGCAGCACACAGGGGCGCGGGTCACCCCTCCACTTT.